This T cell receptor beta chain was identified during a study of low-dose radiotherapy and immunotherapy resistance in tumors. With TRAV- and TRBV-specific primers, first-strand cDNA was made, covering the alpha and beta chains. Using a constant-region primer together with a V-primer adapter, TCRs were subjected to 20 PCR cycles of amplification. TCRdb independently ran MiXCR on the reads; one entry per CDR3 protein. The sample includes around 84,000 distinct CDR3 sequences, 15% to 20% seen only once; the top ten take approximately 1.3%. In germline, CDR1 is KGHDR, CDR2 SFDVKD. The V end was cut by 7 bases, the J end by 9 bases, with 11 bases between. The CDR3 runs to 11 residues. This clonotype turned up a few times. The time point was: after trial treatment. Treatment here: LDRT plus nivolumab, ipilimumab, low-dose cyclophosphamide and aspirin (RACIN trial).

This specimen consisted of PBMCs, obtained after low-dose radiotherapy plus immunotherapy. The clonotype was recovered from a male donor with prostate cancer. V gene TRBV24-1 combines with J gene TRBJ2-5; possibly TRBD1 for D (5 bases). CDR3 DNA: TGTGCCACCAGCGACACAGGACCCCAGTACTTC. Protein sequence: CATSDTGPQYF.